The sequence of this T cell receptor beta chain was determined in a study of T cells in Graves' hyperthyroidism and ophthalmopathy. On the study more broadly: Peripheral blood was secured at the point of initial diagnosis, before any treatment.

Study conclusions and caveats: Patients with ophthalmopathy were separated from those with stable hyperthyroidism by a 13 V-J model.

V was pared by 5 bases and J by 5 bases, with 16 bases between. There are 14 residues in the CDR3. Looked up from germline, CDR1 is MNHEY and CDR2 is SMNVEV (reference sequence). In this sample, this clonotype turned up many times. Its antigen is not known. There were TCR beta CDR3 regions amplified from RNA transcripts. First-round RT-PCR targeting the TCR CDR3 was performed with the HTBI primer set. One entry per CDR3 protein, called by TCRdb with MiXCR from the multiplex PCR reads. The table has 210,000 or so distinct CDR3 sequences, 17% seen once; the top ten hold under 65%. This receptor was identified in a man aged 45-65 years with Graves' hyperthyroidism. Sequencing was carried out using blood. The V call is TRBV27, the J call TRBJ2-7; the D gene is possibly TRBD2 (6 bases). The CDR3 protein is CASSPSGEVHEQYF. The CDR3, as DNA: TGTGCCAGCAGTCCTAGTGGGGAGGTCCACGAGCAGTACTTC.